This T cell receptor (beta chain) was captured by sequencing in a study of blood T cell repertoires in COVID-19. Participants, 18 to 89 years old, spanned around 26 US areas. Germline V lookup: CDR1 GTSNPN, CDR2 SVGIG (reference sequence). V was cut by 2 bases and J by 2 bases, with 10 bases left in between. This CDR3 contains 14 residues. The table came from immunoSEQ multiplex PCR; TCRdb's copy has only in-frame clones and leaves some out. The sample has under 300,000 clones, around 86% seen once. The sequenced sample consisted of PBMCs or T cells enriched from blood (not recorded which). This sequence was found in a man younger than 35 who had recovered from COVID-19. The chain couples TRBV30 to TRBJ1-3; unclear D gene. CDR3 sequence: CAWSRGIAGNTIYF. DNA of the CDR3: TGTGCCTGGAGTCGGGGAATCGCTGGAAACACCATATATTTT.